One and the same sample provided the 24 T cell receptor beta chains below, sequenced in a study of vaccination effects on CD4 cells after COVID-19 (dated by TCRdb to about 2022). Antigen specificity for these receptors is unknown. The library was obtained by the immunoSEQ multiplex PCR assay. TCRdb holds this immuneACCESS table with in-frame rearrangements only. Some clones are missing; in checked studies, unresolved V genes explain under half, and the rest has no known cause. The sample yields tens of thousands of clones; around 69% were counted once. Jointly, the top ten make up approximately 2% of the sample. After 10 to 11 days of culture, CD4+ T cells were isolated with the EasySep CD4+ T cell isolation kit. Each participant got two doses of an mRNA SARS-CoV-2 vaccine, either BNT162b2 or mRNA-1273. The sequenced sample was CD4+ T cells from PBMCs cultured without peptide, obtained after COVID-19 vaccination. These receptors were collected from a human donor who received a COVID-19 vaccine.

The rearrangement joins TRBV7-2 to TRBJ2-2, with D unresolved. This CDR3 has 12 residues. Looked up from germline, CDR1 is SGHTA and CDR2 is FQGNSA. V was pared by 2 bases and J by 8 bases, with 6 bases between. CDR3 in amino acids: CASSLRGGELFF. The CDR3 DNA follows: TGTGCCAGCAGCTTACGTGGGGGGGAGCTGTTTTTT.

The chain has TRBV10-3 and TRBJ2-1; TRBD1 matches 10 bases. Germline CDR1 and CDR2: ENHRY and SYGVKD. J gave up 6 bases and V 6 bases, and 5 bases lay outside the gene matches. The CDR3 has 14 amino acids. The CDR3 DNA reads TGTGCCATCAGCGGGACAGGGGCCCTCAATGAGCAGTTCTTC. Its protein product is CAISGTGALNEQFF.

This chain uses TRBV2 with TRBJ2-7; D uncertain. Germline V gene data show CDR1 as SNHLY and CDR2 as FYNNEI. The germline V and J ends were trimmed by 4 bases and 7 bases, with 14 bases remaining between them. CDR3 length: 13 residues. The CDR3 DNA is TGTGCCAGCAGTGGTACGGGTCCTAGGGAGCAGTACGTC. It is translated as CASSGTGPREQYV.

The V gene is TRBV7-8, the J gene TRBJ2-2, with TRBD2 matching over 9 bases. This CDR3 has 16 amino acids. Germline loops: CDR1 SGHVS, CDR2 FQNEAQ. V was clipped by 0 bases and J by 12 bases; unmatched bases: 11. The CDR3 loop is CASSLAGAGGGGKLFF. In nucleotides, the CDR3 is TGTGCCAGCAGCTTAGCGGGAGCGGGAGGAGGTGGAAAGCTGTTTTTT. The whole variable domain, filled in from reference TRBV7-8 and TRBJ2-2, reads GAGVSQSPRYKVAKRGQDVALRCDPISGHVSLFWYQQALGQGPEFLTYFQNEAQLDKSGLPSDRFFAERPEGSVSTLKIQRTQQEDSAVYLCASSLAGAGGGGKLFFGEGSRLTVL.

V usage is TRBV7-2 and J usage is TRBJ1-5; D gene unclear. V was shortened by 5 bases and J by 4 bases, with 9 bases between the two germline ends. The V gene's germline CDR1 is SGHTA and CDR2 FQGNSA. There are 13 residues in the CDR3. CDR3: CASSPWDNQPQHF. The CDR3, as DNA: TGTGCCAGCAGCCCATGGGATAATCAGCCCCAGCATTTT.

V gene TRBV6-2 or TRBV6-3 combines with J gene TRBJ2-3; a weak D match, TRBD1 (5 bases). V was pared by 2 bases and J by 4 bases, with 10 bases between. The length of the CDR3 is 14 residues. The germline V gene encodes CDR1 MNHEY and CDR2 SVGEGT. The chain's CDR3 is CASSYRAGSDTQYF. As DNA, the CDR3 is TGTGCCAGCAGTTACAGGGCAGGGTCAGATACGCAGTATTTT.

V gene TRBV9 combines with J gene TRBJ2-2, with unresolved D. V lost 4 bases and J 8 bases, leaving 18 bases between the germline ends. The V gene's germline CDR1 is SGDLS and CDR2 YYNGEE. The CDR3 contains 15 residues. The CDR3 loop is CASSPEGRVYGELFF. As DNA, the CDR3 is TGTGCCAGCAGCCCAGAAGGACGGGTGTATGGGGAGCTGTTTTTT.

The J gene is TRBJ1-4, the V gene TRBV7-2, with 9 bases identical to TRBD1. The V and J ends lost 6 bases and 5 bases, in that order; junction bases with no gene match: 4. The CDR3 contains 14 residues. Germline assignment: CDR1 SGHTA and CDR2 FQGNSA. CDR3 loop: CASSRDRANEKLFF. The CDR3 DNA follows: TGTGCCAGCAGTCGGGACAGGGCCAATGAAAAACTGTTTTTT.

The chain combines TRBV25-1 with TRBJ1-6; D is undetermined. Looked up from germline, CDR1 is MGHDK and CDR2 is SYGVNS. This CDR3 has 14 amino acids. Trimming took off 0 bases at V and 7 bases at J, with 7 bases between the two ends. The CDR3 DNA is TGTGCCAGCAGTGAATATTTAGAGAATTCACCCCTCCACTTT. It is translated as CASSEYLENSPLHF.

This clone was seen once. The chain has TRBV6-2 or TRBV6-3 and TRBJ2-7, with D uncertain. Trimming left V 5 bases short and J 4 bases short, with 21 bases between. This CDR3 is built from 16 residues. Germline V gene sequence: CDR1 MNHEY, CDR2 SVGEGT. Here the CDR3 DNA reads TGTGCCAGCAGTCCCCGCGGATCCCAACGGGTTTACGAGCAGTACGTC. This sequence encodes CASSPRGSQRVYEQYV.

The chain joins TRBV3-1 (or the pseudogene TRBV3-2) to TRBJ1-6; no clear D. In germline, CDR1 is LGHDT, CDR2 YNNKEL (reference sequence). V was clipped by 4 bases and J by 8 bases, with 12 bases between them. The CDR3 runs to 14 residues. CDR3 bases: TGTGCCAGCAGCCCGACATGGACTGATTCACCCCTCCACTTT. It is translated as CASSPTWTDSPLHF.

A few counts support this clone. The genes are TRBV5-1 and TRBJ2-5; the match to TRBD2 covers 10 bases. Germline trimming cut 0 bases from V and 1 base from J; bases unmatched to any gene: 3. CDR1 and CDR2 from the germline V gene are SGHRS and YFSETQ. The CDR3 contains 16 residues. CDR3 region: CASSLGSSGGQETQYF. The CDR3 region has the DNA TGCGCCAGCAGCTTGGGTTCTAGCGGGGGCCAAGAGACCCAGTACTTC.

The chain employs TRBV3-1 (or the pseudogene TRBV3-2) and TRBJ1-3; D is ambiguous. The CDR3 extends over 17 amino acids. The V gene's germline CDR1 is LGHDT and CDR2 YNNKEL (reference sequence). Between the trimmed V and J ends, which lost 3 bases and 5 bases, there was a span of 20 bases. The CDR3 region is CASSQEDGRLWRNTIYF. DNA for the CDR3: TGTGCCAGCAGCCAGGAAGACGGGCGGCTCTGGCGAAACACCATATATTTT.

This clone was seen a handful of times. The gene calls are TRBV6-5 and TRBJ1-4, with TRBD1 identical over 10 bases. The CDR3 totals 14 residues. Germline values: CDR1 MNHEY, CDR2 SVGAGI. The junction had 6 bases not matched to a gene; V was cut back by 6 bases and J by 8 bases. Here the CDR3 reads CASSSDRGLEKLFF. DNA for the CDR3: TGTGCCAGCAGCTCGGACAGGGGGTTGGAAAAACTGTTTTTT.

The CDR3 coding sequence is TGTGCCAGCAGACAAAGCTCTGGAAACACCATATATTTT. Its translation: CASRQSSGNTIYF. The chain uses TRBV6-6 and TRBJ1-3; D is unclear. Germline assignment: CDR1 MNHNY and CDR2 SVGAGI (reference sequence). The CDR3 extends over 13 amino acids. Trimming removed 6 bases from V and 0 bases from J, with 6 bases in between.

The chain carries TRBV9 and TRBJ1-2, with 7 bases identical to TRBD1. This CDR3 is 15 amino acids long. The germline CDR1 and CDR2 sequences are SGDLS and YYNGEE. V was clipped by 0 bases and J by 4 bases; unmatched bases: 6. The CDR3 sequence is CASSVARDSPYGYTF. CDR3 in DNA: TGTGCCAGCAGCGTAGCCCGGGACAGTCCCTATGGCTACACCTTC.

The gene calls are TRBV29-1 and TRBJ2-2, with no clear D. With 4 bases removed from V and 3 bases from J, the gap between germline ends came to 9 bases. The CDR3 runs 13 residues. Germline V CDR1 and CDR2: SQVTM, ANQGSEA. This CDR3 is CSVGPVDTGELFF. DNA for the CDR3: TGCAGCGTTGGGCCCGTCGACACCGGGGAGCTGTTTTTT.

The chain couples TRBV6-1 to TRBJ1-6; D uncertain. V was trimmed by 2 bases and J by 4 bases, leaving 9 bases between them. This CDR3 is built from 15 residues. Germline CDR1 and CDR2: MNHNS and SASEGT. In DNA, the CDR3 is TGTGCCAGCAGTGAACTCGGGCGGTATAATTCACCCCTCCACTTT. Protein sequence: CASSELGRYNSPLHF.

The chain links TRBV5-1 to TRBJ2-2, with 7 bases fitting TRBD1. CDR3 length: 15 amino acids. From germline, CDR1 is SGHRS and CDR2 YFSETQ. Trimming took 4 bases from V and 6 from J; bases not matched to a gene: 9. Here the CDR3 reads CASSVDRVTAGELFF. As DNA, the CDR3 is TGCGCCAGCAGCGTAGACAGGGTAACTGCCGGGGAGCTGTTTTTT.

The chain employs TRBV10-1 and TRBJ2-5, with D unclear. V gave up 3 bases and J gave up 3 bases, with 14 bases separating them. From germline, CDR1 is WNHNN and CDR2 SYGVQD (reference sequence). CDR3 length: 15 residues. CDR3 in DNA: TGCGCCAGCAGTGACCCCCGGGCAGCGAAAGAGACCCAGTACTTC. Protein product: CASSDPRAAKETQYF.

In this sample, this clone turned up once. J is TRBJ2-3 and V is TRBV19; D might be TRBD2 (5 bases). The CDR3 length is 15 residues. Germline V gene sequence: CDR1 LNHDA, CDR2 SQIVND (reference sequence). The germline V and J ends were trimmed by 6 bases and 0 bases, with 13 bases remaining between them. CDR3: CASRDFHSSTDTQYF. Here the CDR3 DNA reads TGTGCCAGTAGGGACTTTCATTCTAGCACAGATACGCAGTATTTT.

The chain uses TRBV7-3 and TRBJ2-1; TRBD2 is a possible D gene (5 bases). Germline V lookup: CDR1 SGHTA, CDR2 FQGTGA. The CDR3 contains 15 residues. V was clipped by 3 bases and J by 6 bases, with 15 bases between them. Here the CDR3 DNA reads TGTGCCAGCAGCTTTATCCCGGGATCTTTCAATGAGCAGTTCTTC. It specifies CASSFIPGSFNEQFF. The full variable domain, completed using reference TRBV7-3 and TRBJ2-1, is GAGVSQTPSNKVTEKGKYVELRCDPISGHTALYWYRQSLGQGPEFLIYFQGTGAADDSGLPNDRFFAVRPEGSVSTLKIQRTERGDSAVYLCASSFIPGSFNEQFFGPGTRLTVL.

The chain employs TRBV28 and TRBJ2-2; a possible D gene is TRBD1 (6 bases). Trimming shortened V by 6 bases and J by 5 bases, and 13 bases separated the two germline ends. CDR1 is MDHEN and CDR2 is SYDVKM in the germline V gene. CDR3 length equals 14 residues. The CDR3 here is CASSRGGLTGELFF. In DNA, the CDR3 is TGTGCCAGCAGCAGGGGTGGCCTTACCGGGGAGCTGTTTTTT.

This clone was seen a few times. The chain has TRBV4-2 and TRBJ1-6; no clear D gene. Trimming took off 1 base at V and 8 bases at J, with 12 bases between the two ends. The germline V gene has CDR1 LGHNA and CDR2 YNFKEQ. This CDR3 contains 15 residues. The chain's CDR3 is CASSQVWGEHSPLHF. DNA for the CDR3: TGTGCCAGCAGCCAAGTATGGGGAGAACATTCACCCCTCCACTTT.